One T cell receptor beta chain is described in this entry. Its antigen is not known. These data originate in a study of T cell responses to AZD1222 COVID-19 vaccine. Second-dose groups at about 4 or about 12 weeks were pooled. Sequenced by immunoSEQ multiplex PCR; TCRdb stores in-frame clones only, minus some. The repertoire consists of tens of thousands of clones, with roughly nine tenths occurring once and the leading ten covering around 10%. The study's findings and limits: All repertoire sampling was performed exclusively after the peak T cell response. Regions 160-218 and 743-854 held dominance among vaccine-associated CD4 TCRs, which spanned spike. Only a handful of AZD1222 recipients, several in all, had baseline seropositivity.

Source: peripheral blood, taken 28 days after the second AZD1222 dose. This sequence originates from an adult who received the AZD1222 COVID-19 vaccine.

The CDR3 DNA follows: TGTGCCAGCAGCTTATCTGGGGGGAATGAGCAGTTCTTC. Translated: CASSLSGGNEQFF. The chain couples TRBV7-2 to TRBJ2-1; a weak D match, TRBD2 (6 bases). This CDR3 comprises 13 residues. V was pared by 2 bases and J by 7 bases, with 9 bases between. Germline-derived CDR1 and CDR2 are SGHTA and FQGNSA.